The 27 T cell receptor beta chains given below trace back to one sample, sequenced in a study of cytomegalovirus exposure and HLA in healthy donors. The primer mix had 60 Vbeta and 13 Jbeta primers. The table came from immunoSEQ multiplex PCR; TCRdb's copy has only in-frame clones and leaves some out. The repertoire holds 60,000 or so clones, about 67% seen once, with less than 35% in the top ten. Specimen: PBMCs. The receptors come from a man in his forties in good health and CMV-seropositive.

The V call is TRBV5-1, the J call TRBJ2-1; D is uncertain. The CDR3 sequence is 14 residues long. V was trimmed by 4 bases and J by 9 bases, leaving 17 bases between them. Germline CDR1 SGHRS, CDR2 YFSETQ. The CDR3 spells CASSPDSPPAEQFF. The CDR3 coding sequence is TGCGCCAGCAGCCCCGACTCTCCCCCCGCTGAGCAGTTCTTC.

The V and J genes are TRBV19 and TRBJ2-3, with D possibly TRBD2 on 5 matching bases. Trimming removed 3 bases from V and 6 bases from J, with 7 bases in between. Per germline, CDR1 LNHDA and CDR2 SQIVND (reference sequence). CDR3 length: 12 residues. CDR3 coding DNA: TGTGCCAGTAGTATGTTAGCGGATACGCAGTATTTT. Its protein is CASSMLADTQYF.

This rearrangement joins TRBV25-1 to TRBJ1-2, with D unclear. Germline assignment: CDR1 MGHDK and CDR2 SYGVNS. The CDR3 loop spans 15 amino acids. Trimming shortened V by 4 bases and J by 5 bases, and 17 bases separated the two germline ends. CDR3 sequence reads: CASSGGGSGGYGYTF. The CDR3 DNA is TGTGCCAGCAGTGGAGGAGGATCCGGAGGGTATGGCTACACCTTC.

The J gene is TRBJ1-5, the V gene TRBV4-1; possibly TRBD1 for D (6 bases). The germline V gene encodes CDR1 MGHRA and CDR2 YSYEKL. The CDR3 has 18 residues. The V and J ends lost 1 base and 4 bases respectively, with 20 bases between them. Written as DNA, the CDR3 is TGCGCCAGCAGCCAAGGACAGGTTGCGACCCCCCTTAATCAGCCCCAGCATTTT. Its translation is CASSQGQVATPLNQPQHF.

This clone showed up just once. In nucleotides, the CDR3 is TGTGCCTGGAGCGGGGTGGTCGGACAGCCCCAGCATTTT. It encodes CAWSGVVGQPQHF. V gene TRBV30 combines with J gene TRBJ1-5; D remains ambiguous. The CDR3 contains 13 residues. Trimming cost V 3 bases and J 7 bases, with 13 bases left between them. CDR1 is GTSNPN, CDR2 SVGIG, per germline (reference sequence).

In DNA form, the CDR3 reads TGCGCCAGCAGCTTGCAAGAGGTCCTGACTTTC. This gives the protein CASSLQEVLTF. The rearrangement joins TRBV5-1 to TRBJ2-6; no reliable D call. This CDR3 comprises 11 residues. V lost 1 base to trimming and J lost 13 bases, with 6 bases between them. The germline V gene encodes CDR1 SGHRS and CDR2 YFSETQ. Full variable domain (outside the CDR3, taken from reference TRBV5-1 and TRBJ2-6): KAGVTQTPRYLIKTRGQQVTLSCSPISGHRSVSWYQQTPGQGLQFLFEYFSETQRNKGNFPGRFSGRQFSNSRSEMNVSTLELGDSALYLCASSLQEVLTFGAGSRLTVL.

The rearrangement joins TRBV9 to TRBJ2-1; a possible D gene is TRBD1 (6 bases). The V end lost 3 bases, the J end lost 7 bases, and 23 bases lay between the germline ends. Looked up from germline, CDR1 is SGDLS and CDR2 is YYNGEE. CDR3 size: 17 residues. The CDR3 region is CASSADQGKGLGNEQFF. For the CDR3, the DNA is TGTGCCAGCAGCGCCGACCAGGGGAAGGGCCTGGGGAATGAGCAGTTCTTC.

In its sample, this clone was seen once. The chain has TRBV4-3 and TRBJ1-4, with 7 positions matching TRBD1. This CDR3 spans 18 amino acids. CDR1 is LGHNA and CDR2 is YSLEER in the germline V gene. After removal of 0 bases from V and 9 bases from J, the junction contained 16 bases not matched to a gene. The CDR3 loop reads CASSQENPRTGLNKKLFF. The DNA of the CDR3 is TGCGCCAGCAGCCAAGAAAACCCGCGGACAGGACTAAATAAAAAACTGTTTTTT.

CDR3 nucleotides: TGTGCCAGCGAATATACTCGTCAGGTTAATGAAAAACTGTTTTTT. The encoded protein is CASEYTRQVNEKLFF. J is TRBJ1-4 and V is TRBV6-6, with D hard to call. Trimming stripped 8 bases from V and 4 bases from J, with 17 bases between. The CDR3 sequence is 15 residues long. Germline lookup yields CDR1 MNHNY and CDR2 SVGAGI (reference sequence).

This clone was found once. This chain joins TRBV6-5 and TRBJ1-2; 7 bases agree with TRBD1. The CDR3 runs to 13 residues. J gave up 3 bases and V 6 bases, and 4 bases lay outside the gene matches. Germline values: CDR1 MNHEY, CDR2 SVGAGI. The CDR3 spells CASRSQGDYGYTF. CDR3 nucleotides: TGTGCCAGCAGAAGTCAGGGGGACTATGGCTACACCTTC.

The rearrangement links TRBV4-1 to TRBJ2-1; 11 bases line up with TRBD1. CDR3 length equals 16 residues. V lost 3 bases to trimming and J lost 7 bases; unmatched junction nucleotides: 8. The V gene's germline CDR1 is MGHRA and CDR2 YSYEKL. The CDR3 DNA reads as TGCGCCAGCAGCCACACCGGGACAGGGGGAAGGAATGAGCAGTTCTTC. It codes for CASSHTGTGGRNEQFF.

The CDR3 nucleotides are TGTGCCAGCAGGTACGACAAGAACACTGAAGCTTTCTTT. Encoded protein: CASRYDKNTEAFF. This chain uses TRBV6-6 with TRBJ1-1; D remains unclear. V lost 6 bases, J lost 1 base, and 9 bases lay in between. CDR1 is MNHNY and CDR2 is SVGAGI in the germline V gene (reference sequence). CDR3 length: 13 residues.

The V call is TRBV9, the J call TRBJ2-7; 14 nucleotides agree with TRBD2. The V gene end was trimmed by 4 bases and the J gene end by 2 bases; junction bases not matched to a gene: 11. This CDR3 is 18 amino acids long. Per the germline V gene, CDR1 is SGDLS and CDR2 is YYNGEE. The CDR3 DNA sequence: TGTGCCAGCAGCACGAAGGGGACTAGCGGGGGCCATACCTACGAGCAGTACTTC. Residues: CASSTKGTSGGHTYEQYF.

This clone has a handful of counts. This chain's CDR3 is CASSVTLNTEAFF. The DNA for the CDR3 is TGTGCCAGCAGCGTAACTTTGAACACTGAAGCTTTCTTT. The gene calls are TRBV9 and TRBJ1-1; the D is unclear. This CDR3 spans 13 amino acids. Germline CDR1 reads SGDLS; CDR2 reads YYNGEE. The germline V and J ends were trimmed by 1 base and 0 bases, with 4 bases remaining between them.

The chain is built from TRBV25-1 and TRBJ1-4; D unclear. The V end lost 3 bases, the J end lost 5 bases, and 13 bases lay between the germline ends. The CDR3 sequence is 15 residues long. CDR1 MGHDK and CDR2 SYGVNS come from the germline V gene. CDR3 nucleotides: TGTGCCAGCAGTGATGACGGGAAGATAAATGAAAAACTGTTTTTT. Translating it yields CASSDDGKINEKLFF. Combining the CDR3 with reference TRBV25-1 and TRBJ1-4 gives the whole variable domain EADIYQTPRYLVIGTGKKITLECSQTMGHDKMYWYQQDPGMELHLIHYSYGVNSTEKGDLSSESTVSRIRTEHFPLTLESARPSHTSQYLCASSDDGKINEKLFFGSGTQLSVL.

The genes are TRBV5-1 and TRBJ1-2; 9 bases are a match to TRBD1. Germline V lookup: CDR1 SGHRS, CDR2 YFSETQ. The CDR3 has 15 residues. Germline trimming cut 0 bases from V and 10 bases from J; bases unmatched to any gene: 10. For the CDR3, the DNA is TGCGCCAGCAGCTTGGAAGCTGGGGACAGGGCGCTCTACACCTTC. Translated: CASSLEAGDRALYTF.

The rearrangement links TRBV6-4 to TRBJ2-1; the D gene is possibly TRBD2 (7 bases). The CDR3 length is 11 residues. V lost 5 bases and J 13 bases, leaving 12 bases between the germline ends. Germline V gene lookup returns CDR1 MRHNA and CDR2 SNTAGT. The CDR3 coding sequence is TGTGCCAGCAGTCGAGGGGGGGCCCAGTTCTTC. Amino acids: CASSRGGAQFF.

The V and J genes are TRBV6-6 and TRBJ1-1; 10 nucleotides line up with TRBD1. CDR1 is MNHNY and CDR2 is SVGAGI in the germline V gene (reference sequence). J was trimmed by 5 bases and V by 6 bases; bases with no gene match: 6. The CDR3 is made up of 14 amino acids. The CDR3 region is CASRDRDRGTEAFF. CDR3 bases: TGTGCCAGCAGGGACCGGGACAGGGGAACTGAAGCTTTCTTT.

The CDR3 region is CASSPFGGNQPQHF. The DNA for the CDR3 is TGTGCCAGCAGCCCTTTCGGGGGGAATCAGCCCCAGCATTTT. The rearrangement links TRBV7-8 to TRBJ1-5; D is perhaps TRBD1 (5 bases). Trimming removed 5 bases at V and 4 bases at J, with 12 bases between. CDR1 is SGHVS, CDR2 FQNEAQ, per germline. The CDR3 length is 14 residues.

The chain employs TRBV19 and TRBJ2-1, with D possibly TRBD2 on 6 matching bases. The CDR3 covers 16 residues. Between the trimmed V and J ends, which lost 0 bases and 6 bases, there was a span of 15 bases. Germline lookup yields CDR1 LNHDA and CDR2 SQIVND (reference sequence). The DNA for the CDR3 is TGTGCCAGTAGTATAGACGAGGGGTGGGACTTCAATGAGCAGTTCTTC. It yields the protein CASSIDEGWDFNEQFF.

The chain joins TRBV19 to TRBJ1-5; a weak D match, TRBD1 (6 bases). The germline V and J ends were trimmed by 2 bases and 2 bases, with 10 bases remaining between them. This CDR3 has 15 residues. Per the germline V gene, CDR1 is LNHDA and CDR2 is SQIVND (reference sequence). The CDR3 here is CASSIREGGNQPQHF. CDR3 bases: TGTGCCAGTAGTATAAGGGAGGGGGGCAATCAGCCCCAGCATTTT.

This clone has more than one count but fewer than ten. The V and J genes are TRBV2 and TRBJ2-3, with D perhaps matching TRBD1 (6 bases). V was pared by 4 bases and J by 1 base, with 12 bases between. CDR3 length: 15 amino acids. Germline CDR1 is SNHLY and CDR2 is FYNNEI. CDR3 nucleotides: TGTGCCAGCAGTGGCCTGAAGGGGGGCACAGATACGCAGTATTTT. Its protein is CASSGLKGGTDTQYF.

In nucleotides, the CDR3 is TGCGCCAGCAGCTTGCAGGCAGGAGAGGGCGAGCAGTACTTC. It codes for CASSLQAGEGEQYF. The rearrangement links TRBV5-1 to TRBJ2-7; D is possibly TRBD2 (5 bases). The length of the CDR3 is 14 residues. Trimming stripped 1 base from V and 6 bases from J, with 14 bases between. Germline CDR1 SGHRS, CDR2 YFSETQ.

The rearrangement links TRBV5-4 to TRBJ2-1, with D possibly being TRBD2 (5 bases). V lost 4 bases to trimming and J lost 2 bases, with 13 bases between them. This CDR3 is built from 15 residues. Looked up from germline, CDR1 is SGHNT and CDR2 is YYREEE (reference sequence). The CDR3 nucleotides are TGTGCCAGCAGCAAGAACGGGGTACCCTACAATGAGCAGTTCTTC. It codes for CASSKNGVPYNEQFF.

The chain is built from TRBV9 and TRBJ2-2; TRBD2 matches at 7 bases. Germline CDR1 is SGDLS and CDR2 is YYNGEE. With V trimmed by 3 bases and J by 6 bases, 5 bases remained unmatched. This CDR3 spans 14 amino acids. For the CDR3, the DNA is TGTGCCAGCAGCGCGGGGAGGGTCCCCGGGGAGCTGTTTTTT. Encoded protein: CASSAGRVPGELFF.

V is TRBV6-5 and J is TRBJ1-3; possible D gene TRBD1, 5 bases. This CDR3 is built from 14 residues. Germline assignment: CDR1 MNHEY and CDR2 SVGAGI. With 2 bases removed from V and 0 bases from J, the gap between germline ends came to 5 bases. CDR3 sequence: CASSYGASGNTIYF. CDR3 nucleotide sequence: TGTGCCAGCAGTTACGGGGCCTCTGGAAACACCATATATTTT.

The chain uses TRBV5-5 and TRBJ2-7; a possible D gene is TRBD2 (5 bases). This CDR3 is 15 amino acids long. V lost 0 bases, J lost 2 bases, and 12 bases lay in between. Germline V gene data show CDR1 as SGHKS and CDR2 as YYEKEE (reference sequence). For the CDR3, the DNA is TGTGCCAGCAGCTTGGGAGGGTCTTTTACCTACGAGCAGTACTTC. Amino acid sequence: CASSLGGSFTYEQYF.